This TCR beta chain was sequenced in a study of T cells in Graves' hyperthyroidism and ophthalmopathy. Study results and caveats: Most expanded thyroid clonotypes above 0.001 also appeared in blood.

This clonotype was observed many times. Its antigen is as yet unknown. CDR3 length: 16 residues. V shed 6 bases, J shed 7 bases, and the junction held 11 bases outside the gene matches. Germline CDR1 and CDR2: LNHDA and SQIVND (reference sequence). Graves' hyperthyroidism is called stable when ophthalmopathy does not progress within 18 months. Newly diagnosed hyperthyroidism patients aged 18 to 65 years had disease lasting under 2 months. Patients showing uncontrolled infection, other autoimmune disease, pregnancy or lactation were ineligible. RNA transcripts served as the template for amplifying TCR beta CDR3 regions. HTBI primers drove first-round RT-PCR of the TCR CDR3. Using its own MiXCR run on the multiplex PCR reads, TCRdb lists one record per CDR3 protein. This repertoire shows just under 750,000 distinct CDR3 sequences, just over 35% found once; its top ten account for around 31%.

The chain uses TRBV19 and TRBJ1-6; 8 nucleotides agree with TRBD1. The sequence was obtained from a woman between 35 and 50 years old with Graves' hyperthyroidism. Source material: blood. DNA for the CDR3: TGTGCCAGTAGGATCGCACAGGGGGGCGGAAATTCACCCCTCCACTTT. It specifies CASRIAQGGGNSPLHF.